The 2 T cell receptor beta chains below all came from one sample that was sequenced in a study of T cell responses to AZD1222 COVID-19 vaccine. The repertoire was sequenced with immunoSEQ multiplex PCR; TCRdb's copy has only in-frame clones and lacks some. Counted here are some 64,000 clones, 76% occurring once; the ten biggest clones make up roughly 13%. Sequenced here: peripheral blood, sampled on day 0 of AZD1222 vaccination. These receptors all stem from an adult in good health.

This chain links TRBV28 with TRBJ1-2, with 10 positions matching TRBD1. V was clipped by 8 bases and J by 7 bases; unmatched bases: 13. The CDR3 is made up of 15 amino acids. Germline CDR1 MDHEN, CDR2 SYDVKM. The CDR3 coding sequence is TGTGCCAGCGTAAGACAGGGGGCGGGAGGGGCTGGCTACACCTTC. It translates to CASVRQGAGGAGYTF.

This clone turned up a few times. V usage is TRBV6-5 and J usage is TRBJ2-2; possible D gene TRBD1, 6 bases. This CDR3 contains 14 residues. Germline CDR1 reads MNHEY; CDR2 reads SVGAGI. V was shortened by 2 bases and J by 4 bases, with 8 bases between the two germline ends. CDR3 bases: TGTGCCAGCAGTTACGCCAGGGGCACCGGGGAGCTGTTTTTT. Translated: CASSYARGTGELFF.